This paragraph covers one T cell receptor (beta chain) sequence. Its specificity is unknown. Primers included in the PCR were 60 Vbeta and 13 Jbeta primers. Clones were sequenced by immunoSEQ multiplex PCR, and TCRdb holds only the in-frame ones, with some missing. The table lists 85,000 to 130,000 clones, roughly 80% of them singletons. The data stem from a study of cytomegalovirus exposure and HLA in healthy donors. The wider study: Earlier work reported 117 million unique TCR beta sequences from 150 million to 200 million T cells. Study-wide points: The authors considered a cluster of highly shared sequence variants likely to be a sequencing artifact.

V lost 0 bases to trimming and J lost 8 bases, with 18 bases between them. Looked up from germline, CDR1 is SGDLS and CDR2 is YYNGEE. CDR3 length: 16 residues. The chain employs TRBV9 and TRBJ2-4; perhaps TRBD2 as D (7 bases). Sequences were obtained from PBMCs. This TCR came from a man in his forties or fifties in good health and CMV-seronegative. CDR3 nucleotides: TGTGCCAGCAGCGTAGGTTCGTCGGGGGGCAGGGACATTCAGTACTTC. Translated, it gives CASSVGSSGGRDIQYF.